The entry that follows covers one T cell receptor (beta chain) sequence. Its specificity is not known. The assay used was immunoSEQ (version v3.0), run at survey level. The target of sequencing was about 40,000-50,000 T-cell genomes per sample. Only in-frame clones appear in the TCRdb table, and some are missing; sequencing was by immunoSEQ multiplex PCR. The repertoire holds roughly 30,000 clones, around 90% seen once, with 3% to 4.5% in the top ten. This entry belongs to a study of long-term antiretroviral therapy in people with HIV. Study findings and constraints: Narrower CDR3 length ranges marked HIV repertoires relative to controls.

Two or more post-ART PBMC samples, plus at least one pre-ART sample, were available for each donor. Treatment locations for all participants with HIV were in the United States. V trimming: 4 bases; J trimming: 4 bases; junction bases outside the gene matches: 3. Germline CDR1 and CDR2: SQVTM and ANQGSEA. The CDR3 length is 14 residues. The chain employs TRBV29-1 and TRBJ2-2; 10 bases are shared with TRBD1. Sequenced here: unsorted PBMCs, sampled 1.8 years after starting antiretroviral therapy. The sequence came from a woman younger than 30 with HIV. The CDR3 DNA reads TGCAGCGTTGGACAGGGGGCGGGCACCGGGGAGCTGTTTTTT. This codes for CSVGQGAGTGELFF.